The clone carrying this TCR beta chain was found a few times. Its target is unknown. Germline CDR1 MNHNS, CDR2 SASEGT. The ends were cut back, 8 bases at V and 6 bases at J, with 11 bases in the middle. The CDR3 contains 11 residues. This entry belongs to a study of cytomegalovirus exposure and HLA in healthy donors. Study conclusions and caveats: It is likely that the observed cluster of highly shared sequence variants was a sequencing artifact. The authors later linked a missense DCLRE1C variant to TCR beta V- and J-gene trimming. Usually a TCR sequence was rare, but some public TCRs were found in many donors.

60 Vbeta and 13 Jbeta primers were used in PCR. Assay: immunoSEQ multiplex PCR; the TCRdb copy retains only in-frame clones and omits some. The table includes more than 95,000 clones, approximately 80% detected once. The chain combines TRBV6-1 with TRBJ2-7, with a possible D match to TRBD1 (5 bases). The sequenced sample was PBMCs. This receptor was identified in a woman aged 25 to 45 in good health and CMV-seronegative. CDR3 amino acids: CASGWQGEQYF. The CDR3 nucleotides are TGTGCCAGCGGATGGCAGGGCGAGCAGTACTTC.